The next 5 T cell receptor beta chains were all read from a single sample in a study of blood T cells in healthy people across ages. Using a J-beta primer mix together with a sample-barcoded 5' primer, a second PCR was run for about 6 to 12 cycles. MiXCR, applied by TCRdb to the 5' RACE reads, yields one record per CDR3 protein. The table records about 1.6 million distinct CDR3 sequences, about 32% of them present only once. The specimen sequenced was blood. Receptors were obtained from a woman aged 25 to 39 in good health.

This clonotype was seen more than once but under ten times. This chain connects TRBV20-1 to TRBJ2-5, with 11 bases identical to TRBD2. Germline V gene sequence: CDR1 DFQATT, CDR2 SNEGSKA (reference sequence). V gave up 0 bases and J gave up 4 bases; unmatched junction bases: 10. The CDR3 covers 17 residues. CDR3 residues: CSARDRTSGGWGETQYF. CDR3 bases: TGCAGTGCTAGAGATCGTACTAGCGGGGGCTGGGGAGAGACCCAGTACTTC.

At least ten counts were recorded for this clonotype. The chain employs TRBV29-1 and TRBJ2-7, with 13 bases fitting TRBD2. The CDR3 spans 14 residues. Per the germline V gene, CDR1 is SQVTM and CDR2 is ANQGSEA. J was trimmed by 5 bases and V by 4 bases; bases with no gene match: 5. CDR3 region: CSVVIGTSGNEQYF. The CDR3, as DNA: TGCAGCGTTGTTATTGGGACTAGCGGGAACGAGCAGTACTTC.

V is TRBV6-1 and J is TRBJ2-7, with D possibly being TRBD1 or TRBD2 (5 bases each). Germline values: CDR1 MNHNS, CDR2 SASEGT. The CDR3 sequence is 13 residues long. V lost 4 bases and J 5 bases, leaving 12 bases between the germline ends. The CDR3 is CASSVNGGNEQYF. The CDR3 DNA reads TGTGCCAGCAGTGTTAATGGGGGAAACGAGCAGTACTTC.

The DNA of the CDR3 is TGTGCCAGCAGCCAAGATGATTTACTAGCGGGAGGATGGAGTTCCGGGGAGCTGTTTTTT. Protein sequence: CASSQDDLLAGGWSSGELFF. This chain joins TRBV4-2 and TRBJ2-2, with TRBD2 matching 12 bases. Germline CDR1 is LGHNA and CDR2 is YNFKEQ. The CDR3 length is 20 residues. After removal of 0 bases from V and 6 bases from J, the junction contained 14 bases not matched to a gene.

The chain has TRBV20-1 and TRBJ2-1, with 9 bases identical to TRBD1. The CDR3 length is 14 residues. Per germline, CDR1 DFQATT and CDR2 SNEGSKA (reference sequence). With V trimmed by 3 bases and J by 6 bases, 6 bases remained unmatched. CDR3 protein: CSASPDRGANEQFF. In DNA, the CDR3 is TGCAGTGCTAGCCCGGACAGGGGCGCCAATGAGCAGTTCTTC.